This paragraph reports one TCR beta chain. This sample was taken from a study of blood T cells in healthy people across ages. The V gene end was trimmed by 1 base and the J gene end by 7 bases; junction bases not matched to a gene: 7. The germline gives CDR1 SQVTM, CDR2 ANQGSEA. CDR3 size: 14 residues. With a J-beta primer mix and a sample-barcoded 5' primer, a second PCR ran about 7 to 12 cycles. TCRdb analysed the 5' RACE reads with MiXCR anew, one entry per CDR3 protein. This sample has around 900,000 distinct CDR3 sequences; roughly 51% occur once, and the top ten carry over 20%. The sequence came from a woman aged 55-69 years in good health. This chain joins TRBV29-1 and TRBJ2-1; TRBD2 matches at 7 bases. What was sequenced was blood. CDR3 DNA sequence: TGCAGCGTTGAAGGGCGGGAGCGCATGAATGAGCAGTTCTTC. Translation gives CSVEGRERMNEQFF.